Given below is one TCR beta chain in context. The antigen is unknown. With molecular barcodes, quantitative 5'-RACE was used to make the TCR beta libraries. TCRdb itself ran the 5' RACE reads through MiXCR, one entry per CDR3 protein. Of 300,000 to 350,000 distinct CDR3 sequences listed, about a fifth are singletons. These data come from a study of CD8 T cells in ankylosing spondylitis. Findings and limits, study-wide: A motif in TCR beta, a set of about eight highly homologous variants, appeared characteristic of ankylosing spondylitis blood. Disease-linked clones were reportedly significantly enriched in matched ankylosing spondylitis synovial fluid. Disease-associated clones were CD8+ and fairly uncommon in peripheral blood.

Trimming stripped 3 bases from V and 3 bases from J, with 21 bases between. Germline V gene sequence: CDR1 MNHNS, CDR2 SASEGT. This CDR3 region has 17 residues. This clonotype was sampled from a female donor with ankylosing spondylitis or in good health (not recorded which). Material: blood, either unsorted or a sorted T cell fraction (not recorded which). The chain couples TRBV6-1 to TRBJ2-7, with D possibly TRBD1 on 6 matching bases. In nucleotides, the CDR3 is TGTGCCAGCAGTGACCCTGGACAGACCAAGATTAACTACGAGCAGTACTTC. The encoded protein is CASSDPGQTKINYEQYF.